A selection of T cell receptor beta chains follows, all from one sample in a study of blood T cell repertoires in COVID-19. The data were produced by immunoSEQ multiplex PCR, yet TCRdb's version contains in-frame clones alone and is incomplete. The data contain fewer than 300,000 clones, roughly 90% of them singletons. Input material: PBMCs or T cells enriched from blood (not recorded which). The origin of the receptors is a woman aged 25 to 39 who had recovered from COVID-19. Both conserved end residues are part of each CDR3.

>TRBJ1-2|TRBV28
CASSSTTGDGYTF
>TRBJ2-1|TRBV18
CASSSSGSSYNEQFF
>TRBJ2-5|TRBV20-1
CSASWGGETQYF
>TRBJ2-2|TRBV27
CASSLVGRMFTGELFF
>TRBJ1-1|TRBV20-1
CKRRGDTEAFF
>TRBJ2-5|TRBV20-1
CSARGSETQYF
>TRBJ2-4|TRBV5-8
CASSLGLAGGDIQYF
>TRBJ1-5|TRBV9
CASSPGTGYGQPQHF
>TRBJ2-7|TRBV18
CASSSSGGNEQYF
>TRBJ2-3|TRBV5-6
CASSLVSGLSTDTQYF
>TRBJ1-2|TRBV7-3
CASSSQGQYGYTF
>TRBJ1-4|TRBV4-3
CASSQGQSQGNEKLFF
>TRBJ1-4|TRBV7-9
CASASGLYEKLFF
>TRBJ2-7|TRBV11-3
CASSLRHPNYEQYF
>TRBJ2-1|TRBV7-9
CASEGLAGYNEQFF
>TRBJ2-1|TRBV4-3
CASSQGTSGSYNEQFF
>TRBJ2-2|TRBV2
CASSELAGSATGELFF
>TRBJ1-6|TRBV28
CASSSPTGRNSTLHF
>TRBJ2-2|TRBV3-1/TRBV3-2
CASSHLEGELFF
>TRBJ2-3|TRBV5-4
CASSPGRGTDTQYF
>TRBJ1-1|TRBV15
CATRPRTGLTEAFF
>TRBJ1-6|TRBV6-5
CASSVGQGGSPLHF
>TRBJ2-1|TRBV24-1
CATSDPASGRVSGEQFF
>TRBJ1-5|TRBV10-1
CASSEETESYSNQPQHF
>TRBJ1-2|TRBV28
CASSLTGGGYTF
>TRBJ1-5|TRBV5-4
CASSEQGDSNQPQHF
>TRBJ1-5|TRBV5-8
CASSLAGSQPQHF
>TRBJ1-1|TRBV29-1
CSARDNPLEAFF
>TRBJ1-2|TRBV5-1
CASSSRTGGGYGYTF
>TRBJ2-7|TRBV3-1/TRBV3-2
CASSQTPALGQGYEQYF
>TRBJ1-2|TRBV28
CASSTGIGYTF
>TRBJ2-2|TRBV7-6
CASTGLAGVNTGELFF
>TRBJ1-2|TRBV28
CASSLSYGSYGYTF
>TRBJ1-2|TRBV11-3
CASSSQFRGPRFNNYGYTF
>TRBJ1-3|TRBV7-9
CASSVTGSSGNTIYF
>TRBJ2-1|TRBV20-1
CSASVRDNEQFF
>TRBJ2-1|TRBV11-3
CASSLGGLEGEQFF
>TRBJ2-2|TRBV7-2
CASNRLAGGQTGELFF
>TRBJ1-4|TRBV23-1
CASSQIPRLDEKLFF
>TRBJ2-7|TRBV19
CASSIVGAHYEQYF
>TRBJ1-2|TRBV5-1
CASSLEASYGYTF
>TRBJ1-2|TRBV4-3
CASSQVGGRGRGYTF
>TRBJ1-6|TRBV10-3
CATGGNSPLHF
>TRBJ2-3|TRBV2
CASQSGTLSSTDTQYF
>TRBJ2-7|TRBV7-3
CASSSGVGGNYEQYF
>TRBJ2-3|TRBV12-5
CASGSGTSGLNTDTQYF
>TRBJ2-7|TRBV10-3
CAISPGGNYEQYF
>TRBJ2-1|TRBV19
CASSGRVAENEQFF
>TRBJ1-5|TRBV30
CAWRGQGAGGPQHF
>TRBJ2-7|TRBV18
CASSPPRDRIYEQYF
>TRBJ2-5|TRBV27
CASKGLAVKETQYF
>TRBJ1-1|TRBV7-8
CASSLRQGNTEAFF